Presented here are 32 T cell receptor beta chains from one specimen sequenced in a study of shared clonotypes between healthy human individuals. CD45RO-negative, CCR7-selected cells formed the naive CD8 fraction, which excluded terminally differentiated effector memory CD45RA+ cells. TCRdb keeps only in-frame clones here, not all; method: immunoSEQ multiplex PCR. Among about 680,000 clones listed, about 90% were seen once. Sequenced sample: naive CD8+ T cells sorted from blood. Receptors originate from a man between 25 and 39 years old in good health.

The chain couples TRBV19 to TRBJ1-5; D uncertain. CDR3 length: 14 amino acids. V lost 4 bases and J lost 2, with 9 bases in between. Germline loops: CDR1 LNHDA, CDR2 SQIVND (reference sequence). The CDR3 region has the DNA TGTGCCAGTAGTAGAGTCTCGGGCAATCAGCCCCAGCATTTT. As protein: CASSRVSGNQPQHF.

CDR3 in amino acids: CASSPLIAGFESGELFF. CDR3 sequence (DNA): TGTGCCAGCAGCCCCCTGATTGCAGGGTTCGAGTCCGGGGAGCTGTTTTTT. V usage is TRBV14 and J usage is TRBJ2-2; possibly TRBD1 for D (5 bases). This CDR3 is built from 17 residues. Germline V gene data show CDR1 as SGHDN and CDR2 as FVKESK. V dropped 4 bases and J dropped 6 bases, with 21 bases sitting between them.

As regards this clone: Within the sample, other DNA sequences also encode this same CDR3. The chain uses TRBV19 and TRBJ2-7, with TRBD2 matching 9 bases. J gave up 0 bases and V 9 bases, and 3 bases lay outside the gene matches. The CDR3 has 13 residues. Germline V lookup: CDR1 LNHDA, CDR2 SQIVND (reference sequence). The CDR3 region is CASRTSDSYEQYF. CDR3 bases: TGTGCCAGCCGGACTAGCGACTCCTACGAGCAGTACTTC.

The V and J genes are TRBV7-9 and TRBJ1-2; TRBD1 might be the D (6 bases). V lost 5 bases and J 3 bases, leaving 19 bases between the germline ends. The germline V gene encodes CDR1 SEHNR and CDR2 FQNEAQ (reference sequence). The CDR3 covers 16 residues. This chain's CDR3 is CASSQLGQTLDYGYTF. Here the CDR3 DNA reads TGTGCCAGCAGCCAGCTCGGACAGACCCTTGACTATGGCTACACCTTC.

CDR3 protein: CASSPAGGSSYSYNEQFF. Written as DNA, the CDR3 is TGTGCCAGCAGCCCAGCGGGCGGTTCGAGCTACTCCTACAATGAGCAGTTCTTC. The J gene is TRBJ2-1, the V gene TRBV7-9; tentatively, D is TRBD2 (6 bases). The CDR3 sequence is 18 residues long. Between the trimmed V and J ends, which lost 5 bases and 0 bases, there was a span of 20 bases. Looked up from germline, CDR1 is SEHNR and CDR2 is FQNEAQ (reference sequence).

This chain joins TRBV11-2 and TRBJ2-1, with D maybe TRBD2 (5 bases). Trimming cost V 4 bases and J 0 bases, with 19 bases left between them. Per the germline V gene, CDR1 is SGHAT and CDR2 is FQNNGV. The CDR3 extends over 18 amino acids. CDR3 protein: CASSYPLGVPSSYNEQFF. In DNA form, the CDR3 reads TGTGCCAGCAGCTACCCCCTCGGGGTCCCAAGCTCCTACAATGAGCAGTTCTTC.

This clone was recorded only once. The rearrangement links TRBV30 to TRBJ2-7, with 8 bases lining up with TRBD1. In germline, CDR1 is GTSNPN, CDR2 SVGIG (reference sequence). The CDR3 spans 13 residues. V lost 5 bases to trimming and J lost 3 bases; unmatched junction nucleotides: 6. CDR3 sequence reads: CAWGSGQGYEQYF. The DNA of the CDR3 is TGTGCCTGGGGATCCGGACAGGGCTACGAGCAGTACTTC.

This clone was observed once. This chain connects TRBV7-9 to TRBJ2-7; tentative D call: TRBD2 (6 bases). Trimming left V 5 bases short and J 1 base short, with 15 bases between. This CDR3 comprises 15 residues. Germline V gene lookup returns CDR1 SEHNR and CDR2 FQNEAQ (reference sequence). The CDR3 is CASSPLLAQSYEQYF. The CDR3 DNA follows: TGTGCCAGCAGCCCCCTTCTAGCGCAATCCTACGAGCAGTACTTC.

The rearrangement joins TRBV7-9 to TRBJ2-5; no firm D call. This CDR3 comprises 18 residues. Trimming left V 2 bases short and J 0 bases short, with 19 bases between. The V gene's germline CDR1 is SEHNR and CDR2 FQNEAQ (reference sequence). CDR3 nucleotides: TGTGCCAGCAGCTTAAAACTTGGGCTAAATAAGCACCAAGAGACCCAGTACTTC. Translated, it gives CASSLKLGLNKHQETQYF. Full variable domain (missing parts from reference TRBV7-9 and TRBJ2-5): DTGVSQNPRHKITKRGQNVTFRCDPISEHNRLYWYRQTLGQGPEFLTYFQNEAQLEKSRLLSDRFSAERPKGSFSTLEIQRTEQGDSAMYLCASSLKLGLNKHQETQYFGPGTRLLVL.

A few counts support this clone. V is TRBV28 and J is TRBJ2-5, with 9 bases lining up with TRBD1. Germline CDR1 MDHEN, CDR2 SYDVKM. The CDR3 is 13 residues long. The trim removed 4 bases at V and 5 bases at J, leaving 2 bases unmatched. The DNA for the CDR3 is TGTGCCAGCAGTTGGACAGGGGTTGAGACCCAGTACTTC. Encoded protein: CASSWTGVETQYF.

The rearrangement links TRBV14 to TRBJ1-1; D is unclear. The germline CDR1 and CDR2 sequences are SGHDN and FVKESK. This CDR3 comprises 17 residues. Deletions cut 0 bases from V and 0 bases from J, with 14 bases between. The chain's CDR3 is CASSQDPAVPLNTEAFF. CDR3 DNA: TGTGCCAGCAGCCAAGATCCCGCAGTCCCCCTGAACACTGAAGCTTTCTTT. Together with reference TRBV14 and TRBJ1-1, the CDR3 gives the full variable domain: EAGVTQFPSHSVIEKGQTVTLRCDPISGHDNLYWYRRVMGKEIKFLLHFVKESKQDESGMPNNRFLAERTGGTYSTLKVQPAELEDSGVYFCASSQDPAVPLNTEAFFGQGTRLTVV.

The J gene is TRBJ2-7, the V gene TRBV23-1; 8 nucleotides agree with TRBD2. TRBV23-1 is identified as an open reading frame with a role that is uncertain. V dropped 0 bases and J dropped 2; count of bases not matched to a gene: 15. The length of the CDR3 is 19 residues. CDR3 sequence reads: CASSQSPPLPSGPTYEQYF. As DNA, the CDR3 is TGCGCCAGCAGTCAATCTCCACCCCTTCCTAGCGGGCCCACCTACGAGCAGTACTTC.

The chain uses TRBV7-9 and TRBJ2-3; 7 bases match TRBD2. Per the germline V gene, CDR1 is SEHNR and CDR2 is FQNEAQ (reference sequence). V shed 5 bases, J shed 4 bases, and the junction held 15 bases outside the gene matches. The CDR3 runs to 17 residues. The CDR3: CASSTNDGGSYADTQYF. For the CDR3, the DNA is TGTGCCAGCAGCACTAACGATGGCGGGAGTTACGCAGATACGCAGTATTTT.

The V call is TRBV7-2, the J call TRBJ2-5, with D tentatively TRBD2 (6 bases). Germline-derived CDR1 and CDR2 are SGHTA and FQGNSA. CDR3 length equals 16 residues. V was cut by 1 base and J by 5 bases, with 17 bases left in between. This chain's CDR3 is CASSLVRGRGGETQYF. The CDR3 nucleotides are TGTGCCAGCAGCTTAGTTCGGGGGAGAGGTGGGGAGACCCAGTACTTC.

The rearrangement uses TRBV19 and TRBJ2-7; D remains ambiguous. Trimming cost V 3 bases and J 3 bases, with 9 bases left between them. CDR1 and CDR2 (germline): LNHDA, SQIVND (reference sequence). The CDR3 loop spans 13 amino acids. The CDR3 bases are TGTGCCAGTAGTATTCACGACAACTACGAGCAGTACTTC. This codes for CASSIHDNYEQYF.

J is TRBJ2-7 and V is TRBV21-1; the listed D gene, TRBD2, was not tested against the DNA. TRBV21-1 counts as a pseudogene. The CDR3 totals 15 residues. CDR3 amino acids: CASILSGELVYEQYF. As DNA, the CDR3 is TGTGCCAGCATACTTTCTGGGGAGCTAGTCTACGAGCAGTACTTC.

The V call is TRBV7-9, the J call TRBJ2-7; 11 nucleotides match TRBD1. V shed 5 bases, J shed 0 bases, and the junction held 12 bases outside the gene matches. The CDR3 runs 18 residues. Per the germline V gene, CDR1 is SEHNR and CDR2 is FQNEAQ (reference sequence). Here the CDR3 reads CASSALGQGALSSYEQYF. The DNA for the CDR3 is TGTGCCAGCAGCGCCCTAGGACAGGGGGCCTTGAGCTCCTACGAGCAGTACTTC. The full variable domain, in which reference TRBV7-9 and TRBJ2-7 provide the parts outside the CDR3, is DTGVSQNPRHKITKRGQNVTFRCDPISEHNRLYWYRQTLGQGPEFLTYFQNEAQLEKSRLLSDRFSAERPKGSFSTLEIQRTEQGDSAMYLCASSALGQGALSSYEQYFGPGTRLTVT.

This chain connects TRBV5-6 to TRBJ2-5; D is unresolved. The J call is doubtful: the DNA matches TRBJ2-7 better. Germline V CDR1 and CDR2: SGHDT, YYEEEE. This CDR3 region has 13 residues. CDR3 in amino acids: CASSPWGSYEQYF. CDR3 coding DNA: TGTGCCAGCAGCCCCTGGGGCTCCTACGAGCAGTACTTC.

J is TRBJ1-1 and V is TRBV27, with D perhaps TRBD1 (5 bases). The CDR3 covers 14 residues. V was shortened by 0 bases and J by 6 bases, with 11 bases between the two germline ends. Germline values: CDR1 MNHEY, CDR2 SMNVEV (reference sequence). The CDR3 loop is CASSLSVDSPEAFF. For the CDR3, the DNA is TGTGCCAGCAGTTTATCGGTCGACAGCCCTGAAGCTTTCTTT.

V is TRBV7-6 and J is TRBJ2-7, with D possibly being TRBD1 or TRBD2 (5 bases each). Germline CDR1 SGHVS, CDR2 FNYEAQ. This CDR3 region has 14 residues. Trimming cost V 3 bases and J 0 bases, with 9 bases left between them. The chain's CDR3 is CASSFGDRSYEQYF. The CDR3 DNA follows: TGTGCCAGCAGCTTCGGGGACCGCTCCTACGAGCAGTACTTC.

This clone was counted a single time. The chain links TRBV19 to TRBJ1-5; D is unclear. Germline V gives CDR1 LNHDA, CDR2 SQIVND (reference sequence). The CDR3 contains 12 residues. Deletions cut 0 bases from V and 7 bases from J, with 4 bases between. CDR3 in amino acids: CASSIDYQPQHF. The CDR3 DNA is TGTGCCAGTAGTATAGATTACCAGCCCCAGCATTTT.

The chain has TRBV27 and TRBJ2-3; 16 bases are a match to TRBD2. CDR3 length equals 18 residues. The V and J ends lost 4 bases and 0 bases, in that order; junction bases with no gene match: 4. CDR1 is MNHEY, CDR2 SMNVEV, per germline (reference sequence). CDR3 in DNA: TGTGCCAGCAGTTGGGGGACTAGCGGGAGGGGAAGCACAGATACGCAGTATTTT. It translates to CASSWGTSGRGSTDTQYF.

The CDR3 here is CASSEGIAPSSEQFF. The CDR3 DNA reads as TGTGCCAGCAGTGAAGGTATAGCTCCCTCCAGTGAGCAGTTCTTC. This chain joins TRBV2 and TRBJ2-1; unclear D gene. V lost 1 base and J 9 bases, leaving 16 bases between the germline ends. The CDR3 has 15 residues. Germline CDR1 and CDR2: SNHLY and FYNNEI.

This clone has only one observation. This rearrangement joins TRBV5-1 to TRBJ1-5, with 12 bases lining up with TRBD1. CDR1 is SGHRS, CDR2 YFSETQ, per germline. CDR3 length: 16 amino acids. Germline trimming cut 4 bases from V and 4 bases from J; bases unmatched to any gene: 6. For the CDR3, the DNA is TGCGCCAGCAGCATAGGGACAGGGGGCCGAAATCAGCCCCAGCATTTT. Its protein is CASSIGTGGRNQPQHF.

V and J are TRBV14 and TRBJ1-1; D call uncertain. CDR3 length: 12 amino acids. V was clipped by 2 bases and J by 4 bases, with 5 bases between them. Germline CDR1 reads SGHDN; CDR2 reads FVKESK. The CDR3 bases are TGTGCCAGCAGCCAAAAGGCCACTGAAGCTTTCTTT. It yields the protein CASSQKATEAFF.

The chain links TRBV10-2 to TRBJ2-7; 10 bases align to TRBD2. CDR1 WSHSY and CDR2 SAAADI come from the germline V gene. This CDR3 comprises 19 residues. V trimming: 2 bases; J trimming: 0 bases; junction bases outside the gene matches: 13. CDR3 protein: CASSEEALGLAEGSYEQYF. The CDR3 region has the DNA TGCGCCAGCAGTGAGGAAGCCCTCGGACTAGCGGAGGGCTCCTACGAGCAGTACTTC.

V usage is TRBV4-1 and J usage is TRBJ2-2; 10 bases align to TRBD2. Germline loops: CDR1 MGHRA, CDR2 YSYEKL. V lost 1 base to trimming and J lost 4 bases; unmatched junction nucleotides: 3. This CDR3 spans 16 amino acids. CDR3 in amino acids: CASSQASGSLTGELFF. The CDR3, as DNA: TGCGCCAGCAGCCAAGCTAGCGGGAGTCTCACCGGGGAGCTGTTTTTT.

The genes are TRBV6-6 and TRBJ2-2; D is tentatively TRBD1 or TRBD2 (5 bases each). Germline values: CDR1 MNHNY, CDR2 SVGAGI (reference sequence). CDR3 length: 12 residues. Trimming removed 7 bases at V and 7 bases at J, with 10 bases between. The CDR3 loop reads CASMGVGGELFF. CDR3 bases: TGTGCCAGCATGGGGGTGGGCGGGGAGCTGTTTTTT.

This clone was detected only once. The V and J genes are TRBV27 and TRBJ2-2, with D unresolved. The CDR3 extends over 14 amino acids. Germline CDR1 and CDR2: MNHEY and SMNVEV (reference sequence). Trimming removed 6 bases from V and 0 bases from J, with 8 bases in between. CDR3 region: CASSDNANTGELFF. DNA of the CDR3: TGTGCCAGCAGCGATAACGCGAACACCGGGGAGCTGTTTTTT.

The sample holds one count of this clone. The rearrangement joins TRBV7-9 to TRBJ2-3; D gene unclear. Trimming pared 1 base from V and 2 bases from J, leaving 10 bases between. Germline V gene sequence: CDR1 SEHNR, CDR2 FQNEAQ (reference sequence). The CDR3 sequence is 15 residues long. The CDR3 sequence: CASSLDRAYTDTQYF. The CDR3 nucleotides are TGTGCCAGCAGCTTAGATCGGGCTTACACAGATACGCAGTATTTT.

The chain has TRBV5-1 and TRBJ1-1; a weak D match, TRBD1 (5 bases). Trimming stripped 4 bases from V and 3 bases from J, with 13 bases between. Germline V lookup: CDR1 SGHRS, CDR2 YFSETQ. The CDR3 has 14 amino acids. The DNA for the CDR3 is TGCGCCAGCAGCCTTAGGGCGGGGGACACTGAAGCTTTCTTT. Translated, it gives CASSLRAGDTEAFF.

The V and J genes are TRBV4-3 and TRBJ1-2, with TRBD1 matching 9 bases. V lost 0 bases to trimming and J lost 2 bases; unmatched junction nucleotides: 7. This CDR3 region has 17 residues. Germline CDR1 LGHNA, CDR2 YSLEER. The CDR3 here is CASSQDRGTGHNYGYTF. CDR3 in DNA: TGCGCCAGCAGCCAAGATAGGGGGACAGGGCACAACTATGGCTACACCTTC.